This T cell receptor beta chain derives from a study of blood T cell repertoires in COVID-19. Across the study: Samples representing acute and convalescent COVID-19 were sourced from the United States, Italy and Spain. Sources were T cells, B-cell-depleted T cells, or PBMCs; the material itself was cDNA or gDNA.

There are 13 residues in the CDR3. V lost 1 base, J lost 4 bases, and 4 bases lay in between. Germline V lookup: CDR1 MNHNS, CDR2 SASEGT. This clone turned up a few times. Methods used by the authors: It was from reference gene primer amplification that nucleated cell counts were estimated. The data were produced by immunoSEQ multiplex PCR, yet TCRdb's version contains in-frame clones alone and is incomplete. That table furnishes V, J and clone size, whereas the DNA furnished D and trimming. The sample has about 360,000 clones, about 88% seen once. This TCR was recovered from a human donor in a cohort sampled during active COVID-19. Sequences were obtained from peripheral blood. The chain is built from TRBV6-1 and TRBJ1-4; D remains unclear. The DNA for the CDR3 is TGTGCCAGCAGTGAAGGTTATAATGAAAAACTGTTTTTT. Translated, it gives CASSEGYNEKLFF.